These 10 T cell receptor beta chains came from one sample sequenced in a study of cytomegalovirus exposure and HLA in healthy donors. Primers for the PCR totalled 60 Vbeta and 13 Jbeta. TCRdb's copy holds only in-frame clones and misses some; the assay was immunoSEQ multiplex PCR. The sample shows approximately 97,000 clones, over 65% of them seen only once. Sequencing was performed on PBMCs. The receptors stem from a man aged 40-50 years in good health and CMV-seronegative.

This chain links TRBV19 with TRBJ1-2; a weak D match, TRBD1 (5 bases). This CDR3 spans 15 amino acids. V was shortened by 0 bases and J by 4 bases, with 12 bases between the two germline ends. Germline V gene lookup returns CDR1 LNHDA and CDR2 SQIVND (reference sequence). CDR3 sequence (DNA): TGTGCCAGTAGTATAGATCTCGCGGGGGTCTATGGCTACACCTTC. This sequence encodes CASSIDLAGVYGYTF.

This clone was counted a few times. The CDR3 spells CASSLADRGHQPQHF. The CDR3 coding sequence is TGTGCCAGCAGCTTAGCGGACAGGGGACATCAGCCCCAGCATTTT. This chain uses TRBV7-9 with TRBJ1-5; 9 bases are a match to TRBD1. Germline V gene sequence: CDR1 SEHNR, CDR2 FQNEAQ (reference sequence). The CDR3 contains 15 residues. Germline trimming cut 0 bases from V and 5 bases from J; bases unmatched to any gene: 2.

This clone was observed a single time. V and J are TRBV6-1 and TRBJ2-1; 12 positions agree with TRBD1. The length of the CDR3 is 19 residues. The germline CDR1 and CDR2 sequences are MNHNS and SASEGT. V shed 4 bases, J shed 0 bases, and the junction held 10 bases outside the gene matches. Written as DNA, the CDR3 is TGTGCCAGCAGTGCCTCCGGGACAGGGGGCCTGAGCTCCTACAATGAGCAGTTCTTC. Translation: CASSASGTGGLSSYNEQFF.

V is TRBV19 and J is TRBJ2-7; 9 bases map to TRBD1. This CDR3 comprises 14 residues. CDR1 is LNHDA, CDR2 SQIVND, per germline (reference sequence). Trimming removed 6 bases from V and 3 bases from J; junction bases left unmatched: 6. CDR3: CASRPRDRVYEQYF. In nucleotides, the CDR3 is TGTGCCAGTAGGCCCCGGGACAGGGTCTACGAGCAGTACTTC.

This sequence joins TRBV6-1 and TRBJ1-3; D is unresolved. The V and J ends lost 8 bases and 0 bases respectively, with 8 bases between them. Germline CDR1 and CDR2: MNHNS and SASEGT. This CDR3 has 13 residues. The CDR3, as DNA: TGTGCCAGCCTGGTCTACTCTGGAAACACCATATATTTT. It codes for CASLVYSGNTIYF.

The chain recombines TRBV29-1 with TRBJ2-1; perhaps TRBD2 as D (7 bases). The germline CDR1 and CDR2 sequences are SQVTM and ANQGSEA. V gave up 5 bases and J gave up 6 bases, with 14 bases separating them. This CDR3 contains 13 residues. CDR3 coding DNA: TGCAGCGTTCGCCGGGGAGGGGGCAATGAGCAGTTCTTC. Amino acids: CSVRRGGGNEQFF.

The J gene is TRBJ2-3, the V gene TRBV19; 9 bases line up with TRBD1. Trimming removed 6 bases from V and 2 bases from J; junction bases left unmatched: 12. CDR1 and CDR2 (germline): LNHDA, SQIVND (reference sequence). CDR3 length equals 17 residues. CDR3 nucleotide sequence: TGTGCCAGTAGCACTCCTACAGGGGGCAGATACACAGATACGCAGTATTTT. It codes for CASSTPTGGRYTDTQYF.

This clone was recorded a few times. The rearrangement joins TRBV23-1 to TRBJ1-5; TRBD1 aligns across 7 bases. TRBV23-1 falls under the ORF class, with uncertain function. The CDR3 covers 19 residues. Trimming cost V 3 bases and J 3 bases; bases outside gene matches: 17. Written as DNA, the CDR3 is TGCGCCAGCAGTCACCCTTGGGGTTCTCGGGACAGAATCAATCAGCCCCAGCATTTT. It is translated as CASSHPWGSRDRINQPQHF.

The rearrangement uses TRBV6-1 and TRBJ2-3; 7 bases fit TRBD1. CDR1 is MNHNS and CDR2 is SASEGT in the germline V gene. V lost 4 bases and J lost 9; bases outside the gene matches: 16. The CDR3 is 16 amino acids. CDR3 sequence: CASSGQGKDPYHTQYF. CDR3 DNA: TGTGCCAGCAGTGGACAGGGTAAAGACCCCTATCACACGCAGTATTTT.

The rearrangement links TRBV7-2 to TRBJ2-7, with 10 bases aligning to TRBD2. Germline V CDR1 and CDR2: SGHTA, FQGNSA. The CDR3 consists of 15 residues. J lost 2 bases, V lost 4 bases, and 5 bases had no gene match. DNA for the CDR3: TGTGCCAGCAGCTCTACTAGCGGGGAGGCCTACGAGCAGTACTTC. Translating gives CASSSTSGEAYEQYF.